This is a list of T cell receptor beta chains from one sample in a study of blood T cells in healthy people across ages. TCRdb re-called the 5' RACE reads through MiXCR, storing one row per CDR3 protein. The sample shows hundreds of thousands of distinct CDR3 sequences, roughly half of them seen only once. The sequenced sample was blood. The receptors were gathered from an elderly woman in good health. Both conserved end residues are part of each CDR3. D genes are given only for firm matches. Clone size is shown for a subset of rows, as once, few, many or a class of expanded clone.

>.|TRBV6-6|.|TRBJ2-7
TGTGCCAGCAGTTACAATGTAGGATACCCCTACGAGCAGTACTTC
CASSYNVGYPYEQYF
>TRBD2|TRBV6-6|.|TRBJ2-1
TGTGCCAGCAGTTACTCCGGGACTAGCGGGGGGATTAAGCAGTTCTTC
CASSYSGTSGGIKQFF
>.|TRBV6-4|.|TRBJ2-1
TGTGCCAGCAGTGACTCGATTCAGGGGAGGGGTGACTACAATGAGCAGTTCTTC
CASSDSIQGRGDYNEQFF
>.|TRBV5-1|.|TRBJ2-4
TGCGCCAGCAGCGACTTAGGAGGGAAAAACATTCAGTACTTC
CASSDLGGKNIQYF
>.|TRBV18|few|TRBJ1-4
TGTGCCAGCTCAGTGTTACAGGGCGAGGAAGGAAAACTGTTTTTT
CASSVLQGEEGKLFF
>TRBD1|TRBV3-1|few|TRBJ1-1
TGTGCCAGCAGCCTCCTAGGGGGCAGGGGGAACGGGAACACTGAAGCTTTCTTT
CASSLLGGRGNGNTEAFF
>.|TRBV20-1|.|TRBJ1-3
TGCAGTGCCTCCGTTCCGGCTTCTGGAAACACCATATATTTT
CSASVPASGNTIYF
>TRBD1|TRBV2|.|TRBJ1-2
TGTGCCAGCAGTGGGACAGGGCGTGAGGTTGGCTACACCTTC
CASSGTGREVGYTF
>.|TRBV6-6|many|TRBJ1-1
TGTGCCAGCAGTAGCAACGTAAAGGGGTATCGGGCTTTCTTT
CASSSNVKGYRAFF
>.|TRBV28|many|TRBJ1-6
TGTGCCAGCAGTCCCCCCGGCGGGGAGAATTCACCCCTCCACTTT
CASSPPGGENSPLHF
>TRBD2|TRBV5-1|.|TRBJ2-1
TGCGCCAGCAGCTGGGGCAGACTAGCGGGGGCCAACAATGAGCAGTTCTTC
CASSWGRLAGANNEQFF
>.|TRBV2|many|TRBJ2-6
TGTGCCACCCAAAGGAGCTCTGGGGCCAACGTCCTGACTTTC
CATQRSSGANVLTF
>.|TRBV20-1|.|TRBJ2-5
TGCAGTGCCCGAGGGTCCTTGGGGACCCAGTACTTC
CSARGSLGTQYF
>.|TRBV6-6|.|TRBJ1-3
TGTGCCAGCAGCCCCAGGGGACGCTTAGGAAACACCATATATTTT
CASSPRGRLGNTIYF
>.|TRBV20-1|.|TRBJ2-3
TGCAGTGCTAGAGCAGAGGCGGGACTTAGCACAGATACGCAGTATTTT
CSARAEAGLSTDTQYF
>.|TRBV12-5|many|TRBJ2-1
TGTGCTAGTGGTCCCTCCGGGACTTCCTTGTTTGTTGAGCAGTTCTTC
CASGPSGTSLFVEQFF
>.|TRBV20-1|.|TRBJ2-5
TGCAGTGCCACGCGTCCCAGCTCCTACAATGAGCAGTACTTC
CSATRPSSYNEQYF
>TRBD2|TRBV10-3|.|TRBJ2-1
TGTGCCATCAACAGCGGGGGGGAAGGTGAGCAGTTCTTC
CAINSGGEGEQFF
>.|TRBV2|.|TRBJ2-5
TGTGCCAGCACCCGAGGGGTAGGGGCGGAGACCCAGTACTTC
CASTRGVGAETQYF
>TRBD2|TRBV19|many|TRBJ2-1
TGTGCCACAAAGCGGGAGGGCCTCAATGAGCAGTTCTTC
CATKREGLNEQFF
>.|TRBV20-1|.|TRBJ2-4
TGCAGTGCTAGAGATCTACTCAGGGAGCAGTACTTC
CSARDLLREQYF
>.|TRBV13|.|TRBJ2-1
TGTGCCAGCAGCTTAGGGGCAGGGCCTAGGAATGAGCAGTTCTTC
CASSLGAGPRNEQFF
>.|TRBV27|few|TRBJ2-4
TGTGCCAGCAGTGGCTCCAGGGTTGACATTCAGTACTTC
CASSGSRVDIQYF
>.|TRBV29-1|many|TRBJ2-7
TGCAGCGTTCGCAACTACGAGCAGTACTTC
CSVRNYEQYF
>.|TRBV7-9|.|TRBJ1-1
TGTGCCAGCACCGTACACAACACTGAAGCTTTCTTT
CASTVHNTEAFF
>TRBD1|TRBV13|many|TRBJ2-4
TGTGCCAGCAGCTTCGCAGACAGGGCTCCCAAAAACATTCAGTACTTC
CASSFADRAPKNIQYF
>.|TRBV6-5|.|TRBJ2-3
TGTGCCAGCAGTTACGAAAGCTATAGCACAGATACGCAGTATTTT
CASSYESYSTDTQYF
>TRBD2|TRBV20-1|.|TRBJ2-5
TGCAGTGCTAGAGATGGGGGGGGACTACAAGAGACCCAGTACTTC
CSARDGGGLQETQYF
>.|TRBV7-2|.|TRBJ1-4
TGTGCCAGCAGCTTAGCAGGGCCAAGCTCCGGAAATGAAAAACTGTTTTTT
CASSLAGPSSGNEKLFF
>.|TRBV15|few|TRBJ2-2
TGTGCCACCAGCAGGACAACCCGGGACACCGGGGAGCTGTTTTTT
CATSRTTRDTGELFF
>TRBD2|TRBV4-2|many|TRBJ2-1
TGTGCCAGCAGCCACCCAGCGGGGGGGTACAATGAGCAGTTCTTC
CASSHPAGGYNEQFF
>TRBD2|TRBV20-1|.|TRBJ2-3
TGCAGTGCAGCTCTCCAGCGGGGGGGCGCAGATACGCAGTATTTT
CSAALQRGGADTQYF
>TRBD1|TRBV5-6|few|TRBJ2-1
TGTGCCAGCAGCTTGGGGCCGGGACAGGGCGGATACAATGAGCAGTTCTTC
CASSLGPGQGGYNEQFF
>TRBD1|TRBV6-5|.|TRBJ1-1
TGTGCCAGCAGTCCTCGGACAGGGCTCAGGGGAGCGGAAGCTTTCTTT
CASSPRTGLRGAEAFF
>.|TRBV9|once|TRBJ2-3
TGTGCCAGCAGCGTAGCCCCTCGGCACACGGATACGCAGTATTTT
CASSVAPRHTDTQYF
>.|TRBV27|.|TRBJ2-7
TGTGCCAGCAGTGAAGGGAGCAATTACGAGCAGTACTTC
CASSEGSNYEQYF
>.|TRBV2|many|TRBJ2-7
TGTGCCAGTGACAGACCGGCCTACGAGCAGTACTTC
CASDRPAYEQYF
>.|TRBV5-1|.|TRBJ2-3
TGCGCCAGCAGCCAGGGTCAGCCACCACCAGATACGCAGTATTTT
CASSQGQPPPDTQYF
>.|TRBV18|many|TRBJ2-7
TGTGCCAGCTCTGGGACCGCTGCCTACGAGCAGTACTTC
CASSGTAAYEQYF
>.|TRBV30|.|TRBJ1-1
TGTGCCTGGAGTGTGCCCGCCGAAGCTTTCTTT
CAWSVPAEAFF
>TRBD2|TRBV6-5|.|TRBJ2-1
TGTGCCAGCAGTTCGGGAGGACTTAGACCCTCCAATGAGCAGTTCTTC
CASSSGGLRPSNEQFF
>TRBD1|TRBV7-9|once|TRBJ2-1
TGTGCCAGCAGCTCCCAACAGGGGAGAACATCCTACAATGAGCAGTTCTTC
CASSSQQGRTSYNEQFF
>.|TRBV4-3|.|TRBJ1-2
TGCGCCAGCAGCCAAGATAGAGCGGATAACTATGGCTACACCTTC
CASSQDRADNYGYTF
>TRBD2|TRBV27|.|TRBJ2-3
TGTGCCAGCAGCTCAACCTCCCCTGGGCTAGCGGGACTCACAGATACGCAGTATTTT
CASSSTSPGLAGLTDTQYF
>.|TRBV30|.|TRBJ1-2
TGTGCCTGGAGTGTCTCTGGGGGATATGGCTACACCTTC
CAWSVSGGYGYTF